A single sample is the source of the 19 T cell receptor beta chains below, sequenced in a study of T cell responses to AZD1222 COVID-19 vaccine. Profiling relied on immunoSEQ multiplex PCR, and the TCRdb table lists in-frame clones only, not all of them. The sample records roughly 120,000 clones, over 75% being singletons. The source material was peripheral blood, sampled on day 0 of MenACWY control vaccination. The receptors stem from an adult in good health.

Notes on this clone: An end of the junction does not agree with germline; a read error may underlie this. J is TRBJ2-7 and V is TRBV2, with no clear D. The germline V gene has CDR1 SNHLY and CDR2 FYNNEI. This CDR3 region has 9 residues. CDR3 DNA: TGTGCCAGCAGGAACGGCGCGGACTTC. As protein: CASRNGADF. The entire variable domain, with the rest obtained from reference TRBV2 and TRBJ2-7, is as follows: EPEVTQTPSHQVTQMGQEVILRCVPISNHLYFYWYRQILGQKVEFLVSFYNNEISEKSEIFDDQFSVERPDGSNFTLKIRSTKLEDSAMYFCASRNGADFGPGTRLTVT.

The rearrangement links TRBV7-3 to TRBJ2-7; D gene uncertain. V gave up 8 bases and J gave up 6 bases, with 8 bases separating them. The CDR3 contains 10 residues. Germline lookup yields CDR1 SGHTA and CDR2 FQGTGA. The CDR3 sequence: CASWSLEQYF. CDR3 coding DNA: TGTGCCAGCTGGTCCCTCGAGCAGTACTTC.

This clone was counted once. The chain combines TRBV6-5 with TRBJ1-5, with 7 nucleotides matching TRBD1. From germline, CDR1 is MNHEY and CDR2 SVGAGI. The length of the CDR3 is 14 residues. With 7 bases clipped from V and 11 bases from J, the junction kept 14 bases outside the gene matches. Written as DNA, the CDR3 is TGTGCCAGCAATTCCGAGCCTCCGGGACAGTCCCAGCATTTT. It specifies CASNSEPPGQSQHF.

The rearrangement joins TRBV7-2 to TRBJ2-5; a weak D match, TRBD1 (7 bases). The CDR3 loop spans 16 amino acids. With 6 bases removed from V and 3 bases from J, the gap between germline ends came to 20 bases. Germline V CDR1 and CDR2: SGHTA, FQGNSA. CDR3 DNA: TGTGCCAGCAGAATCTCGAGGTTCAGGGGGGAAGAGACCCAGTACTTC. It yields the protein CASRISRFRGEETQYF. Using reference TRBV7-2 and TRBJ2-5 for the parts outside the CDR3, the full variable domain is GAGVSQSPSNKVTEKGKDVELRCDPISGHTALYWYRQSLGQGLEFLIYFQGNSAPDKSGLPSDRFSAERTGGSVSTLTIQRTQQEDSAVYLCASRISRFRGEETQYFGPGTRLLVL.

Here the CDR3 reads CASSTTGRSFPIHF. The CDR3 DNA reads TGCGCCAGCAGCACCACGGGACGTAGTTTTCCGATCCACTTT. The V gene is TRBV5-1, the J gene TRBJ1-6, with a weak D call TRBD1 (5 bases). The CDR3 spans 14 residues. CDR1 is SGHRS and CDR2 is YFSETQ in the germline V gene. Trimming took off 4 bases at V and 17 bases at J, with 22 bases between the two ends.

The chain recombines TRBV10-3 with TRBJ2-7; tentatively, D is TRBD1 or TRBD2 (5 bases each). Trimming pared 3 bases from V and 1 base from J, leaving 19 bases between. There are 17 residues in the CDR3. The germline gives CDR1 ENHRY, CDR2 SYGVKD. CDR3 bases: TGTGCCATCAGTGATTCTCCTCGGGACGGGGTTTCCTACGAGCAGTACTTC. Its translation is CAISDSPRDGVSYEQYF.

The chain employs TRBV9 and TRBJ1-6; TRBD1 agrees at 9 bases. Germline assignment: CDR1 SGDLS and CDR2 YYNGEE. V shed 3 bases, J shed 7 bases, and the junction held 8 bases outside the gene matches. The CDR3 loop spans 16 amino acids. For the CDR3, the DNA is TGTGCCAGCAGCGCTAGCTCACAGGGGGCAAATTCACCCCTCCACTTT. Translating it yields CASSASSQGANSPLHF.

Points on this clone: Other DNA variants within this sample encode the same CDR3. J is TRBJ1-1 and V is TRBV18; D is unclear. CDR3 size: 13 residues. V lost 2 bases and J lost 1, with 5 bases in between. Looked up from germline, CDR1 is KGHSH and CDR2 is LQKENI. The CDR3 nucleotides are TGTGCCAGCTCACCAACACGGAACACTGAAGCTTTCTTT. The encoded protein is CASSPTRNTEAFF.

The chain links TRBV19 to TRBJ2-1, with 16 bases lining up with TRBD2. Germline values: CDR1 LNHDA, CDR2 SQIVND (reference sequence). The V and J ends lost 2 bases and 7 bases, in that order; junction bases with no gene match: 8. The CDR3 totals 18 residues. The CDR3 protein is CASSIWMGTSGRENEQFF. CDR3 coding DNA: TGTGCCAGTAGTATATGGATGGGGACTAGCGGGAGGGAGAATGAGCAGTTCTTC.

This chain links TRBV9 with TRBJ1-2, with D perhaps TRBD1 (5 bases). The CDR3 spans 13 residues. Germline CDR1 reads SGDLS; CDR2 reads YYNGEE. V was pared by 2 bases and J by 5 bases, with 10 bases between. The CDR3: CASSVGGLYGYTF. Written as DNA, the CDR3 is TGTGCCAGCAGCGTCGGGGGTTTATATGGCTACACCTTC.

The chain recombines TRBV28 with TRBJ2-1, with D possibly being TRBD1 or TRBD2 (7 bases each). V was shortened by 7 bases and J by 4 bases, with 17 bases between the two germline ends. The CDR3 contains 15 residues. Germline CDR1 MDHEN, CDR2 SYDVKM. The CDR3 is CASNNLRGGYNEQFF. DNA for the CDR3: TGTGCCAGCAACAACCTCAGGGGGGGGTACAATGAGCAGTTCTTC.

V gene TRBV3-1 (or the pseudogene TRBV3-2) combines with J gene TRBJ2-7; unclear D gene. V dropped 2 bases and J dropped 1 base, with 15 bases sitting between them. From germline, CDR1 is LGHDT and CDR2 YNNKEL (reference sequence). The CDR3 sequence is 16 residues long. DNA for the CDR3: TGTGCCAGCAGCCAAATAATGGGCAGGAGTTCCTACGAGCAGTACTTC. Translating gives CASSQIMGRSSYEQYF.

This clone was recorded only once. The chain couples TRBV2 to TRBJ2-6, with D hard to call. The CDR3 covers 15 residues. Trimming shortened V by 1 base and J by 4 bases, and 8 bases separated the two germline ends. The germline V gene has CDR1 SNHLY and CDR2 FYNNEI. The CDR3 DNA sequence: TGTGCCAGCAGTGAAGAGGGAACAGGGGCCAACGTCCTGACTTTC. Translated: CASSEEGTGANVLTF.

The chain couples TRBV24-1 to TRBJ2-1, with TRBD1 matching over 9 bases. The CDR3 covers 16 residues. With 1 base clipped from V and 4 bases from J, the junction kept 4 bases outside the gene matches. Germline lookup yields CDR1 KGHDR and CDR2 SFDVKD. The CDR3 is CATSDLKGQGYNEQFF. The CDR3 bases are TGTGCCACCAGTGATTTAAAGGGACAGGGATACAATGAGCAGTTCTTC.

The chain combines TRBV6-5 with TRBJ1-1; D is unclear. This CDR3 region has 14 residues. The germline V and J ends were trimmed by 4 bases and 3 bases, with 12 bases remaining between them. In germline, CDR1 is MNHEY, CDR2 SVGAGI. The CDR3 reads CASSFSIVDTEAFF. The CDR3 region has the DNA TGTGCCAGCAGTTTCTCGATCGTGGACACTGAAGCTTTCTTT.

The J gene is TRBJ2-7, the V gene TRBV5-1, with D hard to call. Germline lookup yields CDR1 SGHRS and CDR2 YFSETQ. The V and J ends lost 6 bases and 6 bases respectively, with 16 bases between them. This CDR3 has 13 amino acids. CDR3 coding DNA: TGCGCCAGCACCACCGACGAGGAGAGCGAGCAGTACTTC. Translated, it gives CASTTDEESEQYF.

The table lists this clone with a count of one. The chain joins TRBV2 to TRBJ2-3, with TRBD1 as a possible D gene (5 bases). In germline, CDR1 is SNHLY, CDR2 FYNNEI. The V gene lost 10 bases and the J gene lost 2 bases, with 16 bases spanning the gap. This CDR3 has 14 residues. The CDR3 protein is CAIRPGAATDTQYF. The CDR3 bases are TGTGCCATCAGACCTGGGGCGGCCACAGATACGCAGTATTTT.

The rearrangement joins TRBV5-1 to TRBJ2-7; D call uncertain. The CDR3 has 12 residues. In germline, CDR1 is SGHRS, CDR2 YFSETQ. V was cut by 0 bases and J by 5 bases, with 6 bases left in between. The CDR3 spells CASSLVGNEQYF. CDR3 in DNA: TGCGCCAGCAGCTTGGTTGGTAACGAGCAGTACTTC.

The gene calls are TRBV4-1 and TRBJ2-1, with no clear D. V was cut by 1 base and J by 5 bases, with 18 bases left in between. The CDR3 spans 17 residues. Germline assignment: CDR1 MGHRA and CDR2 YSYEKL. The CDR3 spells CASSQGEATRIDNEQFF. The CDR3 region has the DNA TGCGCCAGCAGCCAAGGCGAGGCCACTCGGATAGACAATGAGCAGTTCTTC.